This T cell receptor (beta chain) was profiled in a study of human T cells and chemical hapten exposure. Authors' methods: With a range of about 20,000 to 700,000, the median per sample was around 96,000 TCRs. TCRdb redid the calling of the RACE reads with MiXCR, one entry per CDR3 protein. The V and J calls follow TCRdb's processing rather than the paper's. Here the sample spans about 180,000 distinct CDR3 sequences, around 30% being singletons. Documented time point: pre-sensitization, week 0. As to treatment: therapeutic diphenylcyclopropenone sensitization with weekly scalp DPC. Prior to each patch test being applied, blood was drawn. The study extracted total RNA from unfractionated whole blood. Trimming cost V 4 bases and J 1 base, with 4 bases left between them. Looked up from germline, CDR1 is SQVTM and CDR2 is ANQGSEA. This CDR3 is built from 11 residues. This clonotype appeared a few times.

The rearrangement joins TRBV29-1 to TRBJ2-5; D is undetermined. Sequenced here: whole blood, sampled in connection with sensitization to the hapten diphenylcyclopropenone (DPC). This receptor was taken from a woman aged 25 to 39 with alopecia areata. Some clones in this sample may be carry-over from other donors' samples. The CDR3 DNA reads as TGCAGCGTTGCCCTCCAAGAGACCCAGTACTTC. It yields the protein CSVALQETQYF. Drawing the rest from reference TRBV29-1 and TRBJ2-5, the complete variable domain is SAVISQKPSRDICQRGTSLTIQCQVDSQVTMMFWYRQQPGQSLTLIATANQGSEATYESGFVIDKFPISRPNLTFSTLTVSNMSPEDSSIYLCSVALQETQYFGPGTRLLVL.